This TCR beta chain came from a study of T-cell reconstitution after alpha-beta-depleted transplantation in children. On this clonotype: Its antigen is not identified.

V lost 0 bases, J lost 10 bases, and 10 bases lay in between. Germline CDR1 is SGHTA and CDR2 is FQGNSA. The CDR3 covers 14 residues. Study-wide points: Several hundred expanded graft clones reportedly supplied alpha-beta T cells about two months after transplant. After transplant, high TCRbeta diversity at day 60 in some patients arose from surviving recipient T cells and thymic progenitors. Once a year had passed after transplant, T-cell counts and diversity came mostly from newly produced T cells.

Preparation of the TCRbeta library involved a method that used unique molecular identifiers. TCRdb reprocessed the PCR reads via MiXCR and lists one record per CDR3 protein. The sample lists about 980,000 distinct CDR3 sequences, about 30% seen once, with roughly 27% in the top ten. Here the sequenced sample was PBMCs, mostly from graft donor cells, taken 360 days after TCRalphabeta/CD19-depleted stem cell transplant. This TCR came from a boy younger than two who had a stem cell transplant for SCID, so the T cells may come from the graft donor. This chain uses TRBV7-2 with TRBJ1-6, with D unresolved. Written as DNA, the CDR3 is TGTGCCAGCAGCTTAGCCCTCTCCGGATCACCCCTCCACTTT. Amino acid sequence: CASSLALSGSPLHF. The variable domain in full, completed from reference TRBV7-2 and TRBJ1-6, reads GAGVSQSPSNKVTEKGKDVELRCDPISGHTALYWYRQSLGQGLEFLIYFQGNSAPDKSGLPSDRFSAERTGGSVSTLTIQRTQQEDSAVYLCASSLALSGSPLHFGNGTRLTVT.